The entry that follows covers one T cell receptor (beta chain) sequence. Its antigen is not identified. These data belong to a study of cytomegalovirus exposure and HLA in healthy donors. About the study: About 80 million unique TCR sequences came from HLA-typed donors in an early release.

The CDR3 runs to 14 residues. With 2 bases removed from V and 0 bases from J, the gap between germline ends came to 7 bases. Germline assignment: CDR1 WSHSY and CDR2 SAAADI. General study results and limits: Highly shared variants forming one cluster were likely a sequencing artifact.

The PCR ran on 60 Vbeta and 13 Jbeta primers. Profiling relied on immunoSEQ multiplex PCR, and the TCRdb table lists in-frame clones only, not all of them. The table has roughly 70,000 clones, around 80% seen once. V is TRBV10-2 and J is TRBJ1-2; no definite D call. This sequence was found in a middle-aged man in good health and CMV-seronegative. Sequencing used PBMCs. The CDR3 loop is CASSEAGPNYGYTF. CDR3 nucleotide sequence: TGCGCCAGCAGTGAGGCAGGCCCTAACTATGGCTACACCTTC.